This T cell receptor (beta chain) is from a study of blood T cell repertoires in COVID-19 (TCRdb year 2020). Background on the whole study: Samples covering the acute and convalescent phases of COVID-19 were provided by collaborators in the United States, Italy and Spain. The repertoires were released in a freely available public database meant as a resource for research on the immune response to SARS-CoV-2. The prospective study material was composed of cDNA or gDNA derived from T cells, B-cell-depleted T cells, or PBMCs. Subjects who had been exposed to COVID-19, were actively infected with it, or had recovered from it provided the deeply sampled blood TCRbeta repertoires that made up the dataset. Nearly every sample came with metadata listing a de-identified subject ID, COVID-19 status, age in years and sex. HLA class I and class II types, where available, came from metadata supplied by the sample provider rather than from assay-based typing. Samples were obtained from the ongoing ImmuneRACE study (first 160 participants) and from about 1,300 subjects provided by 6 global collaborators.

Comment on this clone: Its target antigen remains unknown. No clone much larger than this one lies a single base away; base qualities are absent.

Each collaborating institution followed its own protocols to collect whole blood in K2EDTA tubes. For TCRbeta analysis, collaborator samples were shipped as frozen whole blood, as isolated PBMCs, or as DNA extracted from either sample type. The junction shows trimming of 5 bases on V and 6 bases on J, plus 11 bases between the germline ends. The CDR3 goes from the cysteine to the phenylalanine over 12 residues. Solely the CDR3 DNA is kept, with 36 bases framed from the first base. The germline V gene (reference sequence) provides CDR1 MNHNY and CDR2 SVGAGI. The immunoSEQ Assay, a bias-controlled multiplex PCR, was used to amplify TCRbeta CDR3 regions from genomic DNA. The authors' pipeline ran thus. The number of nucleated cells in each sample was estimated from the amplification of reference gene primers within the assay. To quantify the absolute abundance of each unique TCRbeta CDR3 rearrangement, sequence reads were collapsed and filtered. For each sample, productive Simpson clonality was calculated as the square root of Simpson's diversity index over productive rearrangements. Held by TCRdb, this immuneACCESS table contains in-frame sequences only and omits some clones. Under half of the omission traces to an unresolved V gene where checked; the cause of the rest is unknown. The DNA was the basis for D and trimming; V, J and clone size are from that table. The sample yields 170,000 or so clones; approximately 83% were counted once. 2.9% of the sample comes from the top ten.

The research as a whole found: Clinical and demographic metadata were provided uncurated, with the amount varying by source and participant.

The sequence was obtained from a woman aged 55-69 years with acute or convalescent COVID-19. The sequencing sample was made of peripheral blood. The rearranged segments are TRBV6-6 and TRBJ2-7, with TRBD2 as a weak D call on 5 bases. The nucleotides read TGTGCCAGCAGTCACGGAGGAGGCGAGCAGTACTTC. Its coded protein is CASSHGGGEQYF.